This TCR beta chain comes out of a study of blood T cell repertoires in COVID-19. On the study more broadly: There were acute and convalescent COVID-19 samples, and they came from the United States, Italy and Spain.

This clone was seen only a few times. In the same sample, other DNA sequences code for this CDR3. CDR1 KGHDR and CDR2 SFDVKD come from the germline V gene. CDR3 length: 14 residues. Trimming stripped 1 base from V and 3 bases from J, with 8 bases between. Patients of the Seattle cohort, enrolled during active infection, were followed longitudinally. As processed by the authors: Nucleated cell counts were estimated from reference gene primer amplification. Measured with immunoSEQ multiplex PCR; TCRdb has only the in-frame clones, and not every one. That table is the source of V, J and clone size, and D and trimming were worked out from the DNA. The data contain roughly 220,000 clones, about 81% of them seen just once; the ten biggest clones take up 7.5% to 9.5%.

The receptor was isolated from a woman older than 75 with COVID-19, enrolled during active disease. The sequenced sample consisted of peripheral blood. This chain joins TRBV24-1 and TRBJ1-2; a possible D gene is TRBD1 (5 bases). CDR3 bases: TGTGCCACCAGTGATTTCAGGGTTGACTATGGCTACACCTTC. It is translated as CATSDFRVDYGYTF.